This TCR beta chain was profiled in a study of blood T cell repertoires in COVID-19. The wider study: Both acute and convalescent COVID-19 samples were obtained from the United States, Italy and Spain.

Methods used by the authors: Amplification of reference gene primers provided the estimated nucleated cell counts. Data came from immunoSEQ multiplex PCR; TCRdb stores just in-frame clones and leaves some out. The D gene and trimming were derived from the DNA, and the V and J assignments and clone size from that table. The sample includes more than 150,000 clones, around 81% of them seen just once. Seattle's cohort entered during active infection and was followed longitudinally. Sequences were obtained from peripheral blood. This clonotype was obtained from a woman of 80 years or more with COVID-19, enrolled during active disease.

CDR3 region: CASSQVGGTSGSYEQYF. The CDR3 nucleotides read TGTGCCAGCAGCCAAGTAGGGGGAACTAGCGGGAGCTACGAGCAGTACTTC. The J gene is TRBJ2-7, the V gene TRBV3-1 (or the pseudogene TRBV3-2), with 11 bases lining up with TRBD2. Germline V gene sequence: CDR1 LGHDT, CDR2 YNNKEL (reference sequence). The CDR3 consists of 17 residues. With 1 base clipped from V and 3 bases from J, the junction kept 8 bases outside the gene matches.